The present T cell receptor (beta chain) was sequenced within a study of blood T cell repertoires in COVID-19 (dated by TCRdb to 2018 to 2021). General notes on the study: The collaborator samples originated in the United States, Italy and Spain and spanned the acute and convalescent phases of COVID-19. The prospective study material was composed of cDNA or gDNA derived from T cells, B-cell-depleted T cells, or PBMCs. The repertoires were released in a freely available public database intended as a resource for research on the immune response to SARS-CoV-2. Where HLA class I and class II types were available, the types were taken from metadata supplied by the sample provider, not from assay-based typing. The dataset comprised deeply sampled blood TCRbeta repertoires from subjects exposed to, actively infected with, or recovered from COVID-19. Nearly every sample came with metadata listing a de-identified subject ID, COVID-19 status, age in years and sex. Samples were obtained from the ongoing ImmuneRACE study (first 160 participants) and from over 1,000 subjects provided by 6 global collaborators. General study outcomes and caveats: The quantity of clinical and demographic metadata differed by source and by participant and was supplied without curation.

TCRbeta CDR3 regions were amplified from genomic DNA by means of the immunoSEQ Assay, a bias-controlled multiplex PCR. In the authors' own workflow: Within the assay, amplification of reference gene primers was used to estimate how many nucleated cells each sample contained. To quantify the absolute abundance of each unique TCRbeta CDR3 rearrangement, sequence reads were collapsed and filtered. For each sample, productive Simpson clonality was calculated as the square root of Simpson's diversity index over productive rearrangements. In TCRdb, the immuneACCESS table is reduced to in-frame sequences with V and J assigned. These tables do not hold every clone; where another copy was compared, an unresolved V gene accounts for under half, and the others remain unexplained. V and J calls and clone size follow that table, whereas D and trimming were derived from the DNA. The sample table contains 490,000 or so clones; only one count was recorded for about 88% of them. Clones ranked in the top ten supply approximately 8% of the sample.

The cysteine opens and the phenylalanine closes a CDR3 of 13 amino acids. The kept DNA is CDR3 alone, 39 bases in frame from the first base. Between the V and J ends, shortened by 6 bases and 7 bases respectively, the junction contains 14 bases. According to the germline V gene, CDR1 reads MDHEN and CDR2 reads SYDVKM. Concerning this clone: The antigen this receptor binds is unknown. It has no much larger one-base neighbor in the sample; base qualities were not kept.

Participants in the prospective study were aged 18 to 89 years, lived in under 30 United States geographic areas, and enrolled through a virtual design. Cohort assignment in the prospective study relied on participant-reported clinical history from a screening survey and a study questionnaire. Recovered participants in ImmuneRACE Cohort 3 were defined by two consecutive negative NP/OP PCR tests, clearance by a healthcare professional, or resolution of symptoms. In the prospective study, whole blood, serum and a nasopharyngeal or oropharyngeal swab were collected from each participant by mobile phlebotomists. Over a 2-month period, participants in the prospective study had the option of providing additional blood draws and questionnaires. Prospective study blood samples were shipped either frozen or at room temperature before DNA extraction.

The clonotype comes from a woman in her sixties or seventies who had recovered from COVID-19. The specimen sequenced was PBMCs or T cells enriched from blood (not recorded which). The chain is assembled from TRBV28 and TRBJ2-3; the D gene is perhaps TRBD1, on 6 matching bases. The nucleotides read TGTGCCAGCAGAGACTCCGGGACACATACGCAGTATTTT. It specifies CASRDSGTHTQYF.